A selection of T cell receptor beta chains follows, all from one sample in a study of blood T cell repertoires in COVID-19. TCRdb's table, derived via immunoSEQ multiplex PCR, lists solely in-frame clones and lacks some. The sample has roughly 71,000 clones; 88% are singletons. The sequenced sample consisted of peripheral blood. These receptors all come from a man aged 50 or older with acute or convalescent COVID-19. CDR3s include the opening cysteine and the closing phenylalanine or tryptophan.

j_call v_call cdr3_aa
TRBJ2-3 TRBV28 CASSSGGGPTDTQYF
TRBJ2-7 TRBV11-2 CASSPGGYEQYF
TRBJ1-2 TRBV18 CASSSDRVYGYTF
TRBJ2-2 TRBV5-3 CARSSLRRTGELFF
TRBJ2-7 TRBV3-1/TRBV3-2 CASSQARSSYEQYF
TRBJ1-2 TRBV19 CASSILDGIGYTF
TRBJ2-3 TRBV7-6 CASSLALQGLTDTQYF
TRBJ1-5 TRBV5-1 CASGTGGGQPQHF
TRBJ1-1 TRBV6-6 CASSYIRDTEAFF
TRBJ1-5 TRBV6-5 CASSHRDIGQPQHF
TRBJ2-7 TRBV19 CASSIVITGSTTTGEQYF
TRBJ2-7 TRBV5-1 CASSPLTGNSYEQYF
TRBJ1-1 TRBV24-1 CATSGQGNTEAFF
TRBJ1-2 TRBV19 CASTLTGYGYTF
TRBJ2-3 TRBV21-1 CASRGPPDTQYF
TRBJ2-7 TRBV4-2 CASSQELAGAPYEQYF
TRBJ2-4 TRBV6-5 CASSLHILAKNIQYF
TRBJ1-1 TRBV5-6 CASSRPQGSTEAFF